This T cell receptor (beta chain) derives from a study of blood T cell repertoires in COVID-19. Study-wide context: Samples of COVID-19 (acute and convalescent) were obtained from the United States, Italy and Spain.

In this sample, this clone turned up a few times. Methods used by the authors: Reference gene primer amplification in the assay estimated nucleated cell counts. Profiling relied on immunoSEQ multiplex PCR, and the TCRdb table lists in-frame clones only, not all of them. That table gives V, J and clone size, and the DNA gave D and trimming. The sample includes 220,000 or so clones, 80% to 90% of them seen just once. The V segment lost 2 bases and the J segment 7 bases; nucleotides outside the gene matches: 13. This CDR3 region has 18 residues. The rearrangement links TRBV23-1 to TRBJ2-1; 11 bases match TRBD2. TRBV23-1 is designated an ORF whose function remains uncertain. This receptor was taken from a man aged 30 to 39 with active or convalescent COVID-19. Sequenced: peripheral blood. CDR3 coding DNA: TGCGCCAGCAGTCAACAGGGACTAGCGGACCGCGCCCGGAATGAGCAGTTCTTC. It encodes CASSQQGLADRARNEQFF.